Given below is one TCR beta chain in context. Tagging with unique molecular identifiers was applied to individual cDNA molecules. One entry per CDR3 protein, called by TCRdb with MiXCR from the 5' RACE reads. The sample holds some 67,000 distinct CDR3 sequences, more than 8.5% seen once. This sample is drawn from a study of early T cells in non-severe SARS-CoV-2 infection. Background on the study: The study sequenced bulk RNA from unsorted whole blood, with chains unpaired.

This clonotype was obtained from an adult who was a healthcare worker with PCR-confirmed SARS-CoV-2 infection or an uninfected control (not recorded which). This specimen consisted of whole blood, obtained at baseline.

CDR3 amino acids: CATSDSRQLTYNEQFF. Here the CDR3 DNA reads TGTGCCACCAGTGATTCCCGACAGCTTACCTACAATGAGCAGTTCTTC. V and J are TRBV24-1 and TRBJ2-1, with D perhaps matching TRBD1 (5 bases). The CDR3 has 16 amino acids. Trimming left V 2 bases short and J 2 bases short, with 12 bases between. Germline V gives CDR1 KGHDR, CDR2 SFDVKD.